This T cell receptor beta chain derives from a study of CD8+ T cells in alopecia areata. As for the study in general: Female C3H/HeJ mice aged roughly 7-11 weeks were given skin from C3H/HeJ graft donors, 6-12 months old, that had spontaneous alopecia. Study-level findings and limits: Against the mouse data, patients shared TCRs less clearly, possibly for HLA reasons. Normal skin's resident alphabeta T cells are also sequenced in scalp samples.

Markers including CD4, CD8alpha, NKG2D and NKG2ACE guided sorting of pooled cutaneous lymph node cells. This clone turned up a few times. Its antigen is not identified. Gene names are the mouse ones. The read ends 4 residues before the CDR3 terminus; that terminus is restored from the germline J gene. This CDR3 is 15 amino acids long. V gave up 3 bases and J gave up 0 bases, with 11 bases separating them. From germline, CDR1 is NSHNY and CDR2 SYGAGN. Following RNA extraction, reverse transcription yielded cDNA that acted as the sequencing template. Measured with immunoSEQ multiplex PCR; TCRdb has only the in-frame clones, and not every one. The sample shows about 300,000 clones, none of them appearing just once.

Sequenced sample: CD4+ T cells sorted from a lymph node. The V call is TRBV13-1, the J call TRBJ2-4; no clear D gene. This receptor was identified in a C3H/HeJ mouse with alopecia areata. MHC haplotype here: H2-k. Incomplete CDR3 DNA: TGTGCCAGCAGTGCGTCACTGCTTAGTCAAAAC. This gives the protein CASSASLLSQN. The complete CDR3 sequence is CASSASLLSQNTLYF.